Sequencing of this T cell receptor beta chain was carried out in a study of shared clonotypes between healthy human individuals. The CDR3 extends over 15 amino acids. Trimming cost V 5 bases and J 5 bases, with 21 bases left between them. Per germline, CDR1 SQVTM and CDR2 ANQGSEA. Assay used: immunoSEQ multiplex PCR; TCRdb lists only in-frame clones, some missing. The table includes 450,000 to 600,000 clones, 60% to 85% detected once. The gene calls are TRBV29-1 and TRBJ2-5, with a possible D match to TRBD1 (8 bases). Input material: PBMCs. The source is a woman aged 40 to 50 in good health. Some clones in this sample may be carry-over from other donors' samples. The CDR3 nucleotides are TGCAGCGTTACCGGGACAGGTTTCGGGAGGGAGACCCAGTACTTC. The encoded protein is CSVTGTGFGRETQYF.